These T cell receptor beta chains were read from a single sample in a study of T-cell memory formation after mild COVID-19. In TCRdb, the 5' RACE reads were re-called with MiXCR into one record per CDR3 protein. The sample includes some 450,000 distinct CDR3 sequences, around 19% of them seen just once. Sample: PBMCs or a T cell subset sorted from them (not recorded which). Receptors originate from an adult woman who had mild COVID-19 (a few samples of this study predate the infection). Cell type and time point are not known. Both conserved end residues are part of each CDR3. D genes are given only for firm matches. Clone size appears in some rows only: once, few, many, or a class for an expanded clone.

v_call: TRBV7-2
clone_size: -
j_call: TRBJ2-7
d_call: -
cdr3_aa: CASSRSAGSYEQYF
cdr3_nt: TGTGCCAGCAGCCGATCAGCGGGCTCCTACGAGCAGTACTTC

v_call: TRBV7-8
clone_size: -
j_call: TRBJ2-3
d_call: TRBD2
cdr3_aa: CAAGESAGASTDTQYF
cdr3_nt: TGTGCCGCCGGGGAGTCAGCGGGGGCTTCCACAGATACGCAGTATTTT

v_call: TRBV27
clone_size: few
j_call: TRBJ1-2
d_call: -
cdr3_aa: CASSFGGGYGYTF
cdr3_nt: TGTGCCAGCAGCTTTGGGGGGGGCTATGGCTACACCTTC

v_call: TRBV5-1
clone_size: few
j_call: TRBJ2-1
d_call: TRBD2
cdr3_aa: CASSFGLAGAGERFF
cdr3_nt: TGCGCCAGCAGCTTCGGACTAGCGGGGGCGGGTGAGCGGTTCTTC

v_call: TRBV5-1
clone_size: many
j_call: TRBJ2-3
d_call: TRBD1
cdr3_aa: CASSSGTGGTDTQYF
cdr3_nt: TGCGCCAGCAGCTCGGGGACAGGCGGCACAGATACGCAGTATTTT

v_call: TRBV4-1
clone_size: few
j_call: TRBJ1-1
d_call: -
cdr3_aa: CASSPEWMSEAFF
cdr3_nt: TGCGCCAGCAGCCCGGAATGGATGTCTGAAGCTTTCTTT

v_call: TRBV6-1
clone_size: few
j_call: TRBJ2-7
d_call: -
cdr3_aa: CASSVLEGGHEQYF
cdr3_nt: TGTGCCAGCAGTGTACTAGAGGGGGGCCACGAGCAGTACTTC

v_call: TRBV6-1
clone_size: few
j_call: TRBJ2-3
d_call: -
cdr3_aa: CASSVSGTVYTDTQYF
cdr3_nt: TGTGCCAGCAGTGTTTCCGGGACCGTTTACACAGATACGCAGTATTTT

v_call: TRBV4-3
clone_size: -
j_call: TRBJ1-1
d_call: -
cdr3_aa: CASSQDAGGTEAFF
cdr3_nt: TGCGCCAGCAGCCAAGATGCCGGTGGGACTGAAGCTTTCTTT

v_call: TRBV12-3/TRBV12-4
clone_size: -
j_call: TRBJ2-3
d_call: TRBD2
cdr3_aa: CASSGVAGGPTDTQYF
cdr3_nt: TGTGCCAGCAGTGGAGTAGCGGGGGGGCCCACAGATACGCAGTATTTT

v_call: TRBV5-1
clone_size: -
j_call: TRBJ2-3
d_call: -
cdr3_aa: CASSLLARGSGDTQYF
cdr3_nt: TGCGCCAGCAGCTTGCTAGCTCGAGGTAGTGGGGATACGCAGTATTTT

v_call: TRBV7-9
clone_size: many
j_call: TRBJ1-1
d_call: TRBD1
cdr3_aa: CASSLGQGTEAFF
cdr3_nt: TGCGCCAGCAGCTTAGGACAGGGCACTGAAGCTTTCTTT

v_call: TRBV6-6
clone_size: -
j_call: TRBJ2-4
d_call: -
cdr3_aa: CASSPTWTDGAQYF
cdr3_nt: TGTGCCAGCAGTCCTACTTGGACCGACGGCGCTCAGTACTTC

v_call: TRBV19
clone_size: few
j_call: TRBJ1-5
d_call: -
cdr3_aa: CASSMGPWGVPQHF
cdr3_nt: TGTGCCAGTAGTATGGGGCCTTGGGGAGTACCCCAGCATTTT

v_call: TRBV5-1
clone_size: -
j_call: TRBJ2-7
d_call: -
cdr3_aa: CASSQWRKPLEQYF
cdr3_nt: TGCGCCAGCAGCCAATGGAGAAAACCTCTGGAGCAGTACTTC

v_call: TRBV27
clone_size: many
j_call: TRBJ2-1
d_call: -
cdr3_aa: CASSFRPPSSYNEQFF
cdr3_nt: TGTGCCAGCAGTTTCCGCCCTCCGAGCTCCTACAATGAGCAGTTCTTC

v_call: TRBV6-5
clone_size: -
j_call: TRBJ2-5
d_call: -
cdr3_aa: CASTQGRSQYF
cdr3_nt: TGTGCCAGCACCCAAGGGAGGTCCCAGTACTTC